The text below deals with one T cell receptor (beta chain). The PCR had 60 Vbeta and 13 Jbeta primers. Measured with immunoSEQ multiplex PCR; TCRdb has only the in-frame clones, and not every one. Its table lists about 67,000 clones. The CDR3 sequence is 15 residues long. After removal of 6 bases from V and 6 bases from J, the junction contained 11 bases not matched to a gene. Germline-derived CDR1 and CDR2 are SGHNT and YYREEE (reference sequence). The data derive from a study of cytomegalovirus exposure and HLA in healthy donors. The sample taken for sequencing was PBMCs. The TCR sequence derives from a man under 40 in good health and CMV-seropositive. The chain joins TRBV5-4 to TRBJ2-1, with 8 nucleotides matching TRBD1. The CDR3 spells CASTQSQGASNEQFF. In DNA, the CDR3 is TGTGCCAGCACCCAGAGCCAGGGGGCGAGCAATGAGCAGTTCTTC.